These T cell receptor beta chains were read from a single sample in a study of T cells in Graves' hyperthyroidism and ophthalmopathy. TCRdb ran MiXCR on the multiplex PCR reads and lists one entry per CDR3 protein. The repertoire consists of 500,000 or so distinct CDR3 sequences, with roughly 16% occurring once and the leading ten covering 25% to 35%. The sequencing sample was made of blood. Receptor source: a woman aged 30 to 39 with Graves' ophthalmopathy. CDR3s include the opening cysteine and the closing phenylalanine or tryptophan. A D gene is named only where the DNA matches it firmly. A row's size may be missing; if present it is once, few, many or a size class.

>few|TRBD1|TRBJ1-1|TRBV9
CASSTGGLTEAFF
TGTGCCAGCAGCACAGGGGGCCTCACTGAAGCTTTCTTT
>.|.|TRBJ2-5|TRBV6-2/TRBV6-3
CASGLLYRAETQYF
TGTGCCAGCGGTCTGCTCTACAGGGCGGAGACCCAGTACTTC
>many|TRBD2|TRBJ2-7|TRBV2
CASSILAGVTYEQYF
TGTGCCAGCAGTATACTAGCGGGAGTTACCTACGAGCAGTACTTC
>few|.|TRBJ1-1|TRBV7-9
CASSFSGGFTFSSEAFF
TGTGCCAGCAGCTTTTCCGGAGGGTTTACCTTCTCTTCTGAAGCTTTCTTT
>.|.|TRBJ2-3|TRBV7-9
CASSTTSGDTQYF
TGTGCCAGCAGCACAACATCTGGGGATACGCAGTATTTT
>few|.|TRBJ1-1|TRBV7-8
CASSPGRNVNTEAFF
TGTGCCAGCAGCCCCGGACGGAACGTGAACACTGAAGCTTTCTTT
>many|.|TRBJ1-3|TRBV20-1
CSARVQGAPGNTIYF
TGCAGTGCCCGCGTACAAGGCGCGCCTGGAAACACCATATATTTT
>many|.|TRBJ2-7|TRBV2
CASREFYEQYF
TGTGCCAGCAGGGAGTTCTACGAGCAGTACTTC
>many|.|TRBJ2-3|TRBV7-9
CASSLFPSTDTQYF
TGTGCCAGCAGCTTATTCCCTAGCACAGATACGCAGTATTTT
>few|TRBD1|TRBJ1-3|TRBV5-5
CASSRDRGRVGNTIYF
TGTGCCAGCAGCCGGGACAGGGGGCGCGTTGGAAACACCATATATTTT
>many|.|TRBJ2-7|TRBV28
CASSLFGGPREQYF
TGTGCCAGCAGTTTATTCGGGGGTCCACGCGAGCAGTACTTC
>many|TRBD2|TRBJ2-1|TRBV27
CASSQSGSFNEQFF
TGTGCCAGCAGTCAAAGCGGGAGCTTTAATGAGCAGTTCTTC
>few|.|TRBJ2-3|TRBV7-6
CASVPWEGDTQYF
TGTGCCAGCGTTCCGTGGGAAGGGGATACGCAGTATTTT
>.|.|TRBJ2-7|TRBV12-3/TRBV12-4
CASSLVGMSGAGAYEQYF
TGTGCCAGCAGCTTAGTGGGGATGTCGGGGGCCGGGGCCTACGAGCAGTACTTC
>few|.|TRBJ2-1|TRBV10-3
CAISGREDNEQFF
TGTGCCATCAGTGGTAGGGAGGACAATGAGCAGTTCTTC
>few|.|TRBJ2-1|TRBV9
CASSVASDPIFSEQFF
TGTGCCAGCAGCGTAGCTTCGGACCCCATTTTTAGTGAGCAGTTCTTC
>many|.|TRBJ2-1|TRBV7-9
CASSPATEQFF
TGTGCCAGCAGCCCCGCCACGGAGCAGTTCTTC
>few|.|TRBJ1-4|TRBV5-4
CASSLGQESTNEKLFF
TGTGCCAGCAGCTTGGGACAGGAGTCAACTAATGAAAAACTGTTTTTT
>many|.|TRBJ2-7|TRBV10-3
CAISEVLLTETRYEQYF
TGTGCCATCAGTGAGGTACTGTTGACAGAGACCAGATACGAGCAGTACTTC
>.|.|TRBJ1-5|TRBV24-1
CATSDPGTRGPQHF
TGTGCCACCAGTGATCCTGGGACAAGGGGACCCCAGCATTTT
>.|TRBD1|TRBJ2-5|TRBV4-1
CASSQDPGQGPLGAQYF
TGCGCCAGCAGCCAAGATCCGGGACAGGGTCCCTTGGGAGCCCAGTACTTC
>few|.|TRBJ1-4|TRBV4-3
CASRDSPNEKLFF
TGCGCCAGCAGGGACAGCCCTAATGAAAAACTGTTTTTT
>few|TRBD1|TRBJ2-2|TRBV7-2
CASSLVDMFGTGRTGELFF
TGTGCCAGCAGCTTAGTTGATATGTTCGGGACAGGGCGAACCGGGGAGCTGTTTTTT
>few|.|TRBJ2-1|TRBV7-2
CASSLKQDQFF
TGTGCCAGCAGCTTAAAGCAGGATCAGTTCTTC
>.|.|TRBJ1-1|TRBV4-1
CASSQVAGVNTEAFF
TGCGCCAGCAGCCAAGTAGCTGGGGTGAACACTGAAGCTTTCTTT
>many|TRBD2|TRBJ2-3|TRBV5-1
CASSLYGGDLGNTQYF
TGCGCCAGCAGCTTGTACGGGGGGGATTTGGGGAATACGCAGTATTTT
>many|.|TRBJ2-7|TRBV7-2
CASSTRDDSPRDEQYF
TGTGCCAGCAGCACCCGGGACGACTCTCCTAGGGACGAGCAGTACTTC
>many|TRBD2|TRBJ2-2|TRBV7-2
CASSTGLAGSQRTGELFF
TGTGCCAGCAGCACCGGACTAGCGGGAAGTCAGCGGACCGGGGAGCTGTTTTTT